The rows below give T cell receptor beta chains drawn from one sample of a study of CD8 T cell repertoires and HIV-1 epitope variants. Their antigens remain unidentified. Here immunoSEQ multiplex PCR was the method, and the copy in TCRdb shows in-frame clones only, minus some. The profile covers approximately 5,200 clones, with about 63% appearing a single time and about 40% taken by the ten largest. Material for sequencing was cultured CD8+ T cells derived from PBMCs. The receptors here all came from a male donor with HIV. The CDR3 runs from the conserved cysteine through the conserved F or W. Each record gives: D gene, CDR3 length, V gene, clone size, J gene, CDR3 protein, CDR3 DNA. A D gene is named only where the DNA matches it firmly. Some rows mark clone size as missing; the rest say once, few, many or name a class of expanded clone.

>TRBD1|18|TRBV4-1|few|TRBJ2-3
CASSPGTDPKPSTDTQYF
TGCGCCAGCAGCCCGGGGACAGATCCGAAACCTAGCACAGATACGCAGTATTTT
>TRBD1|16|TRBV2|-|TRBJ1-6
CASSGVPGTENSPLHF
TGTGCCAGCAGTGGGGTGCCCGGGACAGAGAATTCACCCCTCCACTTT
>TRBD1|15|TRBV7-3|-|TRBJ2-1
CASSLGTGTYNEQFF
TGTGCCAGCAGCTTAGGGACAGGGACCTACAATGAGCAGTTCTTC
>-|15|TRBV5-1|-|TRBJ2-5
CASSLVSRAQETQYF
TGCGCCAGCAGCTTGGTCTCGAGGGCCCAAGAGACCCAGTACTTC
>-|13|TRBV29-1|-|TRBJ2-5
CSVEAPGVETQYF
TGCAGCGTTGAAGCCCCTGGGGTAGAGACCCAGTACTTC
>-|15|TRBV4-3|-|TRBJ2-3
CASSLEDQSTDTQYF
TGCGCCAGCAGCCTAGAGGACCAAAGCACAGATACGCAGTATTTT
>-|13|TRBV4-2|-|TRBJ2-5
CASSQTAGETQYF
TGTGCCAGCAGCCAAACCGCCGGGGAGACCCAGTACTTC
>TRBD2|16|TRBV19|few|TRBJ2-1
CASSMAGVWMDNEQFF
TGTGCCAGTAGTATGGCGGGGGTTTGGATGGACAATGAGCAGTTCTTC
>-|12|TRBV5-1|-|TRBJ2-7
CASSLDRVEQYF
TGCGCCAGCAGCTTGGACAGGGTCGAGCAGTACTTC
>-|12|TRBV5-1|few|TRBJ1-1
CASSVGAVEAFF
TGCGCCAGCAGCGTCGGGGCAGTTGAAGCTTTCTTT
>TRBD2|15|TRBV2|-|TRBJ2-1
CASSEKTSGYNEQFF
TGTGCCAGCAGCGAGAAGACTAGCGGATACAATGAGCAGTTCTTC
>TRBD1|14|TRBV7-9|-|TRBJ1-1
CASSLSGGSYEAFF
TGTGCCAGCAGCCTATCAGGGGGTAGCTATGAAGCTTTCTTT
>TRBD1|15|TRBV6-5|-|TRBJ1-4
CASSYSGQGNEKLFF
TGTGCCAGCAGTTACTCGGGACAGGGTAATGAAAAACTGTTTTTT
>-|12|TRBV9|-|TRBJ2-3
CASSAGSDTQYF
TGTGCCAGCAGCGCCGGGTCAGATACGCAGTATTTT
>-|19|TRBV21-1|-|TRBJ1-3
CASSNRGEKQHIFGNTIYF
TGTGCCAGCAGCAATCGAGGAGAGAAACAGCACATATTCGGAAACACCATATATTTT
>-|19|TRBV9|-|TRBJ2-7
CASSQEPGAGALSSYEQYF
TGCGCCAGCAGCCAAGAGCCGGGAGCGGGCGCCCTGAGCTCCTACGAGCAGTACTTC
>-|16|TRBV19|-|TRBJ1-1
CASSFAGTGRLEEAFF
TGTGCCAGTAGTTTTGCCGGTACAGGGCGGCTCGAAGAAGCTTTCTTT
>-|16|TRBV4-3|-|TRBJ1-3
CASSQDRAGAGNTIYF
TGCGCCAGCAGCCAAGATAGAGCGGGGGCTGGAAACACCATATATTTT
>-|15|TRBV28|-|TRBJ2-3
CALSGGPASTDTQYF
TGTGCTTTGAGTGGGGGGCCTGCCAGCACAGATACGCAGTATTTT
>-|12|TRBV29-1|-|TRBJ2-5
CSVVPGGETQYF
TGCAGCGTTGTCCCGGGCGGAGAGACCCAGTACTTC